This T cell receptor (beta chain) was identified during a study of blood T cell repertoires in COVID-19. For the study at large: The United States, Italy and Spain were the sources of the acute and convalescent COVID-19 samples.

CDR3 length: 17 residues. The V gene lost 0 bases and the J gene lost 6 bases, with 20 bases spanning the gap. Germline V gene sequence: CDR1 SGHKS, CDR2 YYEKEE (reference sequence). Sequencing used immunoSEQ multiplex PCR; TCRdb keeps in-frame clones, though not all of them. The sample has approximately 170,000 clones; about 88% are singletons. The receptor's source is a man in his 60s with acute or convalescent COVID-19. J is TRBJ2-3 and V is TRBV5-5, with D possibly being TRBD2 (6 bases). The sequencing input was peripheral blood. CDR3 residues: CASSLVGADPLADTQYF. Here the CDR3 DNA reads TGTGCCAGCAGCTTGGTAGGGGCAGACCCACTAGCTGATACGCAGTATTTT.